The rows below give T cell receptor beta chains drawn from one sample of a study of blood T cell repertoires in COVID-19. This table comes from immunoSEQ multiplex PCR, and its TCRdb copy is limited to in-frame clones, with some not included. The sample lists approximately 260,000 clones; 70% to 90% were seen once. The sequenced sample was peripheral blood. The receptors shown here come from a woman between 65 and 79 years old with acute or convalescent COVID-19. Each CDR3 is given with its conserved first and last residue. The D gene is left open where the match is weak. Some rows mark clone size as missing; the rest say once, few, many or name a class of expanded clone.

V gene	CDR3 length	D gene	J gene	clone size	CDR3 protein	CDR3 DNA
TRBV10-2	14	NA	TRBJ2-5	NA	CASSADRPGETQYF	TGCGCCAGCAGTGCGGACCGCCCGGGGGAGACCCAGTACTTC
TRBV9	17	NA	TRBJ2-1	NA	CASRQTHWGDPYNEQFF	TGTGCCAGCAGGCAGACTCACTGGGGGGACCCCTACAATGAGCAGTTCTTC
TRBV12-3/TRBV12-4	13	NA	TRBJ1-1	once	CASSPRVKTEAFF	TGTGCCAGCAGTCCCCGGGTGAAGACTGAAGCTTTCTTT
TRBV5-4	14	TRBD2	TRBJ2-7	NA	CASSPQRGGREQYF	TGTGCCAGCAGCCCCCAGCGGGGGGGACGCGAGCAGTACTTC
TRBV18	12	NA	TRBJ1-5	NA	CASSPRGGPQHF	TGTGCCAGCTCCCCCCGAGGGGGGCCCCAGCATTTT
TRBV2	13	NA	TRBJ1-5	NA	CASSFTRDQPQHF	TGTGCCAGCAGTTTCACCAGGGATCAGCCCCAGCATTTT
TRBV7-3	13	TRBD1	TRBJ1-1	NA	CASSRQGDTEAFF	TGTGCCAGCAGCCGACAGGGGGACACTGAAGCTTTCTTT
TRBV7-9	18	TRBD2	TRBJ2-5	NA	CASSFGTSGGTSQETQYF	TGTGCCAGCAGCTTTGGGACTAGCGGGGGGACCTCACAAGAGACCCAGTACTTC
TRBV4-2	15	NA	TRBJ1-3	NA	CASSQERTAGNTIYF	TGTGCCAGCAGCCAAGAAAGGACAGCTGGAAACACCATATATTTT
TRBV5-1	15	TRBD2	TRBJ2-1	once	CASSLEGLASGEQFF	TGCGCCAGCAGCTTGGAGGGACTAGCGTCGGGTGAGCAGTTCTTC
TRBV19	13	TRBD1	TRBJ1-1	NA	CASSRQGATEAFF	TGTGCCAGTAGTAGACAGGGGGCCACTGAAGCTTTCTTT
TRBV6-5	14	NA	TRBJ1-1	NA	CASSIRTPNTEAFF	TGTGCCAGTAGTATTCGGACACCGAACACTGAAGCTTTCTTT
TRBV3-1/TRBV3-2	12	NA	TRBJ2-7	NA	CASSQSVYEQYF	TGTGCCAGCAGCCAGTCGGTCTACGAGCAGTACTTC
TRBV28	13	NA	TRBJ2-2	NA	CATYRDDTGELFF	TGTGCCACCTACAGGGATGACACCGGGGAGCTGTTTTTT
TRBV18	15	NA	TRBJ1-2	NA	CASSPAWTGNYGYTF	TGTGCCAGCTCGCCTGCTTGGACGGGGAACTATGGCTACACCTTC
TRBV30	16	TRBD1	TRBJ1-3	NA	CAWSVGTAPPGNTIYF	TGTGCCTGGAGTGTAGGGACAGCGCCTCCTGGAAACACCATATATTTT
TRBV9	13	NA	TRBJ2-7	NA	CASSVVPQAIRYF	TGTGCCAGCAGCGTAGTGCCACAGGCAATACGGTACTTC
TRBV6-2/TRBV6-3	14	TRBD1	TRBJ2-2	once	CASSRGGLRGELFF	TGTGCCAGCAGTCGAGGGGGCCTACGGGGGGAGCTGTTTTTT
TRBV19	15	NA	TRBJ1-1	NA	CASSPNRLMNTEAFF	TGTGCCAGTAGTCCGAACAGGCTGATGAACACTGAAGCTTTCTTT
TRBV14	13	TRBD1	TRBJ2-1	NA	CASSQVTSGGQFF	TGTGCCAGCAGCCAAGTCACGTCAGGGGGGCAGTTCTTC
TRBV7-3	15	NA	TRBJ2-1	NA	CASSSQSSSYNEQFF	TGTGCCAGCAGCTCGCAGTCAAGCTCCTACAATGAGCAGTTCTTC
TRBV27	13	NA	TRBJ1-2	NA	CASSFRANYGYTF	TGTGCCAGCAGTTTCAGGGCAAACTATGGCTACACCTTC
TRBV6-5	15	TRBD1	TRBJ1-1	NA	CASSYRQGALGKAFF	TGTGCCAGCAGTTACCGCCAGGGGGCGCTGGGAAAAGCTTTCTTT
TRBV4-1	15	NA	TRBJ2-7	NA	CASSVIPLGGYEQYF	TGCGCCAGCAGCGTTATACCACTGGGAGGCTACGAGCAGTACTTC
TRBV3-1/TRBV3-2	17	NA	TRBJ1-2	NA	CASSQDLQEGLVGGYTF	TGTGCCAGCAGCCAAGATCTGCAGGAGGGTTTAGTAGGTGGCTACACCTTC
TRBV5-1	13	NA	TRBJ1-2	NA	CASSYVSSEGYTF	TGCGCCAGCAGCTATGTCTCCAGCGAAGGCTACACCTTC
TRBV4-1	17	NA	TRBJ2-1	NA	CASSQVEAAASYNEQFF	TGCGCCAGCAGCCAAGTGGAGGCAGCGGCATCCTACAATGAGCAGTTCTTC
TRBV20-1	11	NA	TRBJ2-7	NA	CSARVQREQYF	TGCAGTGCTAGAGTTCAGCGCGAGCAGTACTTC
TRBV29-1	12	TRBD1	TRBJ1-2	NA	CSVWTGQNGYTF	TGCAGCGTGTGGACAGGGCAGAACGGCTACACCTTC
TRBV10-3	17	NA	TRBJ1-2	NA	CAISDQQGQDAKYGYTF	TGTGCCATCAGTGACCAACAGGGCCAAGACGCAAAGTATGGCTACACCTTC
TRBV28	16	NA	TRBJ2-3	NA	CASSLEGGRATDTQYF	TGTGCCAGCAGTTTAGAAGGCGGCAGAGCCACAGATACGCAGTATTTT
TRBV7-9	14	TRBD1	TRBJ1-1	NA	CASSQWAGQPEAFF	TGTGCCAGCAGCCAGTGGGCGGGACAGCCTGAAGCTTTCTTT
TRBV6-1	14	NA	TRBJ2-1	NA	CASSEARVGGEQFF	TGTGCCAGCAGTGAAGCGAGGGTGGGGGGTGAGCAGTTCTTC
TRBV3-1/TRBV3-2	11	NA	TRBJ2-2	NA	CASERTGELFF	TGTGCCAGCGAGAGAACCGGGGAGCTGTTTTTT
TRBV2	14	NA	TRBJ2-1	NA	CASSDGIVINEQFF	TGTGCCAGCAGTGACGGGATTGTCATCAATGAGCAGTTCTTC
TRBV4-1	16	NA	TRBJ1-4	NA	CASRRVLPGANEKLFF	TGCGCCAGCAGACGCGTTCTGCCAGGGGCGAATGAAAAACTGTTTTTT
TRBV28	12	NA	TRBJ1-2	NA	CASRPLFYGYTF	TGTGCCAGCAGACCCCTATTCTATGGCTACACCTTC
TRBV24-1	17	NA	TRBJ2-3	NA	CATSDLQPGYGTDTQYF	TGTGCCACCAGTGATTTGCAGCCCGGGTACGGCACAGATACGCAGTATTTT
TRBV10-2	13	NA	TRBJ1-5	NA	CASKQGRNQPQHF	TGCGCCAGCAAGCAGGGTCGGAATCAGCCCCAGCATTTT
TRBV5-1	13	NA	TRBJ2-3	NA	CASSSFREDTQYF	TGCGCCAGCAGCAGTTTCAGGGAAGATACGCAGTATTTT
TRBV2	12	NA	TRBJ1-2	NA	CASRRANYGYTF	TGTGCCAGCAGGAGGGCTAACTATGGCTACACCTTC